These T cell receptor beta chains were read from a single sample in a study of shared clonotypes between healthy human individuals. Repertoires were generated with immunoSEQ multiplex PCR, while TCRdb's copy carries only in-frame clones and drops some. The repertoire holds millions of clones, with around 94% as singletons. Specimen: naive CD4+ T cells sorted from blood. Source of these receptors: a young man in good health. Both conserved end residues are trimmed from each CDR3. The order of the fields is J gene, D gene, clone size, V gene, CDR3 protein. The D gene is left open where the match is weak. Size is stated for part of the rows, as once, few or many counts, or as a class when the clone is expanded.

TRBJ2-3	NA	NA	TRBV5-6	ASSLAQGAGDTQY
TRBJ2-1	NA	NA	TRBV7-3	ASSASVPGYEQF
TRBJ2-7	NA	NA	TRBV5-8	ASSWGVSSAYEQY
TRBJ1-1	NA	NA	TRBV6-6	ASAQGVTEAF
TRBJ2-2	NA	NA	TRBV7-6	ASSSQEAGELF
TRBJ1-4	TRBD1	NA	TRBV6-6	ASSSPGQGMGKLF
TRBJ2-6	TRBD1	NA	TRBV5-1	ASSLGTGGIGANVLT
TRBJ2-3	NA	NA	TRBV7-9	ASSLAANTDTQY
TRBJ1-5	NA	NA	TRBV6-6	ASTQLNQPQH
TRBJ2-7	TRBD1	NA	TRBV5-1	ASSPPGQGAQQY
TRBJ1-1	TRBD1	few	TRBV30	ACQQGTTEAF
TRBJ2-3	TRBD2	NA	TRBV18	ASSALAGQPDTQY
TRBJ1-5	NA	NA	TRBV18	ASSPGDNSNQPQH
TRBJ1-1	NA	NA	TRBV6-5	ASSRGLTLEAF
TRBJ2-1	NA	NA	TRBV21-1	ASSNKNRDSTNEQF
NA	NA	NA	TRBV6-5	ASSYSGLYEQY
TRBJ2-2	TRBD1	NA	TRBV19	ASRGQGDTGELF
TRBJ1-2	TRBD1	NA	TRBV19	ASSREGALYGYT
TRBJ2-3	NA	NA	TRBV29-1	SVDGATQY
TRBJ1-5	NA	NA	TRBV19	ATSGPTSNQPQH
TRBJ2-7	NA	NA	TRBV6-1	ATQQIVTYEQY
TRBJ1-2	NA	NA	TRBV9	ASSVGDAGGYT